This T cell receptor (beta chain) stems from a study of T-cell reconstitution after alpha-beta-depleted transplantation in children. Unique molecular identifiers tagged the TCRbeta library. Each CDR3 protein gets one entry after TCRdb re-called the PCR reads with MiXCR. This table holds hundreds of thousands of distinct CDR3 sequences, 10% to 13% found once. Many counts were recorded for this clonotype. V lost 5 bases and J 4 bases, leaving 21 bases between the germline ends. The CDR3 has 17 residues. The genes are TRBV12-3 or TRBV12-4 and TRBJ2-1, with D tentatively TRBD1 or TRBD2 (6 bases each). The receptor was derived from a child aged 2-9 years with inherited bone marrow failure, due to receive a stem cell transplant. The starting material was PBMCs, obtained before TCRalphabeta/CD19-depleted stem cell transplant. Here the CDR3 DNA reads TGTGCCAGCAGTCCACCCAGGGGATACGGACTATACAATGAGCAGTTCTTC. Translating gives CASSPPRGYGLYNEQFF.